Presented here are 2 T cell receptor beta chains from one specimen sequenced in a study of Tregs in tolerant kidney transplant recipients (dated 2019 in TCRdb). This sample's time point label indicates: blood sample drawn before combined kidney and bone marrow transplant. Libraries were built with the immunoSEQ multiplex PCR assay. The immuneACCESS repertoire file appears here via TCRdb, limited to in-frame rearrangements. These files lack a portion of the clones; in checked studies, under half of the deficit traces to unresolved V genes, and the cause of the others is not known. The table for this sample lists around 98,000 clones; roughly 93% of them were counted only once. 0.46% of the sample lies in the top ten. Source: CD4+ T cells from blood, taken before the transplant. The receptor set was obtained from a human donor who received a combined kidney and bone marrow transplant.

This rearrangement joins TRBV19 to TRBJ1-1, with a tentative D call TRBD1 (6 bases). The V end was cut by 9 bases, the J end by 1 base, with 12 bases between. Germline lookup yields CDR1 LNHDA and CDR2 SQIVND (reference sequence). CDR3 length: 13 residues. The chain's CDR3 is CASMRGRNTEAFF. The CDR3, as DNA: TGTGCCAGCATGAGGGGGAGGAACACTGAAGCTTTCTTT.

The V call is TRBV28, the J call TRBJ2-7; D is ambiguous. CDR1 MDHEN and CDR2 SYDVKM come from the germline V gene. Trimming cost V 4 bases and J 2 bases, with 6 bases left between them. The CDR3 runs 12 residues. The CDR3 region is CASSSATYEQYF. CDR3 sequence (DNA): TGTGCCAGCAGTTCTGCGACCTACGAGCAGTACTTC. Complete variable domain (other parts from reference TRBV28 and TRBJ2-7): DVKVTQSSRYLVKRTGEKVFLECVQDMDHENMFWYRQDPGLGLRLIYFSYDVKMKEKGDIPEGYSVSREKKERFSLILESASTNQTSMYLCASSSATYEQYFGPGTRLTVT.